Listed below are T cell receptor beta chains from one sample, sequenced in a study of OX40 agonist ivuxolimab in advanced cancers. The table came from immunoSEQ multiplex PCR; TCRdb's copy has only in-frame clones and leaves some out. This sample carries 40,000 or so clones, around 80% of them seen once, and the ten largest clones take 5.1%. The sequenced sample was CD4+ or CD8+ T cells sorted from blood, obtained in a trial of the OX40 agonist ivuxolimab. These TCRs come from an adult with an advanced solid tumor such as melanoma, head and neck, liver or kidney cancer. Both conserved end residues are part of each CDR3. Each record gives: CDR3 length, J gene, clone size, D gene, V gene, CDR3 protein, CDR3 DNA. The D gene is left open where the match is weak. Not all rows give a size; the values are once, few, many and, for expanded clones, a class.

>13|TRBJ2-1|-|-|TRBV5-5
CASSLDPGGLQFF
TGTGCCAGCAGCTTGGATCCCGGGGGGCTACAGTTCTTC
>11|TRBJ2-5|-|-|TRBV5-6
CASSYQETQYF
TGTGCCAGCAGCTACCAAGAGACCCAGTACTTC
>15|TRBJ1-1|-|-|TRBV7-3
CASSLNTGRNTEAFF
TGTGCCAGCAGCTTAAATACAGGGAGGAACACTGAAGCTTTCTTT
>12|TRBJ2-1|-|-|TRBV5-6
CASSFSGLEQFF
TGTGCCAGCAGCTTTTCGGGCCTTGAGCAGTTCTTC
>14|TRBJ2-1|-|-|TRBV5-1
CASSPLSSYNEQFF
TGCGCCAGCAGCCCCCTGAGCTCCTACAATGAGCAGTTCTTC
>13|TRBJ1-1|-|TRBD1|TRBV4-1
CASSRDRLTEAFF
TGCGCCAGCAGCCGGGACAGGTTAACTGAAGCTTTCTTT
>14|TRBJ1-3|-|-|TRBV30
CAWSPWSQGLAIYF
TGTGCCTGGAGCCCTTGGTCGCAGGGGCTTGCCATATATTTT
>14|TRBJ1-4|-|-|TRBV19
CASSDRPEVEKLFF
TGTGCCAGTAGTGACCGGCCTGAGGTTGAGAAACTGTTTTTT
>14|TRBJ1-2|-|-|TRBV6-4
CASSEGQGSGGYTF
TGTGCCAGCAGTGAAGGGCAGGGGAGTGGAGGCTACACCTTC
>11|TRBJ2-3|-|-|TRBV11-2
CASSVGDTQYF
TGTGCCAGTTCAGTGGGAGATACGCAGTATTTT
>14|TRBJ1-6|once|-|TRBV10-3
CAISAGVGRSPLHF
TGTGCCATCAGCGCGGGGGTCGGACGGTCACCCCTCCACTTT
>13|TRBJ2-1|few|-|TRBV28
CASTCPEGCEQFF
TGTGCCAGCACCTGCCCCGAGGGGTGTGAGCAGTTCTTC
>18|TRBJ2-4|few|-|TRBV27
CASSFRLRAGLAKNIQYF
TGTGCCAGCAGTTTTCGGCTTAGGGCAGGGTTAGCCAAAAACATTCAGTACTTC
>14|TRBJ1-1|-|-|TRBV27
CASSFRPMNTEAFF
TGTGCCAGCAGTTTCCGGCCCATGAACACTGAAGCTTTCTTT
>11|TRBJ1-4|-|-|TRBV28
CASSSNGGVFF
TGTGCCAGCAGTTCCAACGGGGGGGTGTTTTTT
>17|TRBJ2-3|-|-|TRBV19
CASSFLGLSFSTDTQYF
TGTGCCAGTAGTTTTTTGGGACTCTCCTTTAGCACAGATACGCAGTATTTT
>16|TRBJ1-1|once|TRBD1|TRBV19
CASSIGLMTGGTEAFF
TGTGCCAGTAGTATAGGCCTAATGACAGGGGGCACTGAAGCTTTCTTT
>14|TRBJ2-7|once|-|TRBV6-5
CASSYGVNGYEQYF
TGTGCCAGCAGTTATGGGGTTAATGGGTACGAGCAGTACTTC
>13|TRBJ1-5|-|-|TRBV18
CASSLEQRQPQHF
TGTGCCAGCTCCCTAGAACAACGACAGCCCCAGCATTTT
>16|TRBJ2-7|-|-|TRBV5-5
CASSRQGGGTLDEQYF
TGTGCCAGCAGCCGCCAGGGAGGGGGGACGCTGGACGAGCAGTACTTC
>15|TRBJ1-6|-|-|TRBV11-3
CASSSRRVGNSPLHF
TGTGCCAGCAGTTCCCGCAGGGTCGGGAATTCACCCCTCCACTTT
>16|TRBJ1-1|-|-|TRBV7-9
CASSLDVNAAQGGAFF
TGTGCCAGCAGCTTAGACGTGAACGCTGCACAGGGCGGAGCTTTCTTT
>14|TRBJ2-5|once|TRBD1|TRBV11-3
CASSAGTEQETQYF
TGTGCCAGCAGCGCCGGGACAGAGCAAGAGACCCAGTACTTC
>14|TRBJ2-5|-|-|TRBV11-2
CASSVTTGPETQYF
TGTGCCAGCAGCGTTACTACAGGGCCAGAGACCCAGTACTTC
>13|TRBJ2-3|-|-|TRBV21-1
CATPTEVTDTQYF
TGTGCCACCCCGACAGAAGTCACAGATACGCAGTATTTT
>16|TRBJ1-1|-|-|TRBV5-1
CASSLGTDHMNTEAFF
TGCGCCAGCAGCTTGGGGACCGACCACATGAACACTGAAGCTTTCTTT
>13|TRBJ1-1|-|-|TRBV6-1
CASGRHWNTEAFF
TGTGCCAGCGGACGACATTGGAACACTGAAGCTTTCTTT
>13|TRBJ2-3|-|-|TRBV15
CATSGGPGDTQYF
TGTGCCACCAGCGGAGGCCCCGGAGATACGCAGTATTTT
>15|TRBJ2-6|-|-|TRBV11-2
CASSPHNSGANVLTF
TGTGCCAGCAGCCCACACAACTCTGGGGCCAACGTCCTGACTTTC
>12|TRBJ1-1|-|-|TRBV29-1
CSVEYMNTEAFF
TGCAGCGTTGAATACATGAACACTGAAGCTTTCTTT
>13|TRBJ2-6|-|-|TRBV4-2
CASSDSGANVLTF
TGTGCCAGCAGCGACTCTGGGGCCAACGTCCTGACTTTC
>13|TRBJ1-2|-|-|TRBV16
CASSQSPGNGYTF
TGTGCCAGCAGCCAATCGCCAGGGAATGGCTACACCTTC
>19|TRBJ2-4|-|TRBD1|TRBV2
CASSEAGGQGVIAKNIQYF
TGTGCCAGCAGTGAAGCGGGAGGACAGGGGGTGATAGCCAAAAACATTCAGTACTTC
>14|TRBJ1-1|-|TRBD1|TRBV10-3
CATAPRGPSLGAFF
TGTGCCACCGCCCCCAGGGGGCCGTCGCTTGGCGCTTTCTTT
>16|TRBJ2-7|-|-|TRBV6-1
CASSGLHGASSYEQYF
TGTGCCAGCAGTGGGCTTCACGGGGCCAGCTCCTACGAGCAGTACTTC
>16|TRBJ2-7|-|TRBD2|TRBV5-4
CASSSGLAGLKYEQYF
TGTGCCAGCAGCTCGGGACTAGCGGGACTTAAATACGAGCAGTACTTC
>16|TRBJ2-4|once|TRBD1|TRBV28
CASSPSRTGGLNIQYF
TGTGCCAGCAGTCCCTCCCGGACAGGGGGTTTGAACATTCAGTACTTC
>15|TRBJ2-2|-|-|TRBV7-3
CASSLSGSDTGELFF
TGTGCCAGCAGCTTGAGCGGGTCGGACACCGGGGAGCTGTTTTTT
>15|TRBJ2-1|-|-|TRBV5-1
CASTQGGLTYNEQFF
TGCGCCAGCACCCAGGGGGGGCTTACCTACAATGAGCAGTTCTTC
>14|TRBJ1-1|few|-|TRBV9
CASSVDGGSSEAFF
TGTGCCAGCAGCGTGGACGGGGGTAGCTCTGAAGCTTTCTTT
>14|TRBJ2-5|-|-|TRBV5-1
CASSFGHNQETQYF
TGCGCCAGCAGCTTCGGGCACAACCAAGAGACCCAGTACTTC
>15|TRBJ2-2|-|TRBD1|TRBV19
CASRQDRVWTGELFF
TGTGCCAGTAGACAAGACAGGGTATGGACCGGGGAGCTGTTTTTT
>12|TRBJ2-1|few|-|TRBV2
CASAGNYNEQFF
TGTGCCAGCGCGGGAAACTACAATGAGCAGTTCTTC
>15|TRBJ1-1|-|TRBD1|TRBV6-5
CASSRRGDRSSRMIF
TGTGCCAGCAGCCGAAGGGGGGACAGGTCCTCGAGGATGATCTTT
>15|TRBJ2-2|once|-|TRBV11-3
CASSSGGGNTGELFF
TGTGCCAGCAGCTCTGGGGGAGGAAACACCGGGGAGCTGTTTTTT
>13|TRBJ2-2|-|-|TRBV11-2
CASSRTNTGELFF
TGTGCCAGCAGCAGGACTAACACCGGGGAGCTGTTTTTT
>17|TRBJ2-2|-|-|TRBV21-1
CASSLRLPPKNTGELFF
TGTGCCAGCAGCTTGAGACTTCCGCCTAAGAACACCGGGGAGCTGTTTTTT
>17|TRBJ1-1|-|-|TRBV7-9
CASSPHPDPEGDTEAFF
TGTGCCAGCAGCCCCCACCCGGACCCCGAGGGGGACACTGAAGCTTTCTTT
>18|TRBJ2-2|-|TRBD1|TRBV4-3
CASSQRHWGQGASGELFF
TGCGCCAGCAGCCAACGTCATTGGGGACAGGGGGCGTCCGGGGAGCTGTTTTTT
>16|TRBJ2-2|-|-|TRBV7-6
CASSPSPDGNTGELFF
TGTGCCAGCAGCCCATCCCCCGACGGGAACACCGGGGAGCTGTTTTTT